The rows below give T cell receptor beta chains drawn from one sample of a study of CD8+CD57+ T cells in acquired aplastic anemia. TCRdb analysed the reads with MiXCR anew, one entry per CDR3 protein. The sample includes about 220,000 distinct CDR3 sequences, 34% of them seen just once. Sample: sorted CD4+, CD8+, or CD8+CD57+ T cells (not recorded which) from PBMCs. The receptors derive from a human donor in good health, serving as a control. Each CDR3 is given with its conserved first and last residue. D genes are given only for firm matches. The size field is filled for only some rows; it gives once, few, many or a size class.

abundance,j_gene,d_gene,v_gene,CDR3nt,CDR3aa
NA,TRBJ1-5,TRBD1,TRBV2,TGTGCCAGCAGTCCGGACAGGAACGGCAATCAGCCCCAGCATTTT,CASSPDRNGNQPQHF
few,TRBJ2-5,TRBD1,TRBV6-4,TGTGCCAGCAGTGACTCGGGACAGGGACCAGAGACCCAGTACTTC,CASSDSGQGPETQYF
NA,TRBJ2-7,TRBD2,TRBV10-3,TGTGCCATCAGTGAGGCGGGAGGGCTCCACGAGCAGTACTTC,CAISEAGGLHEQYF
many,TRBJ1-2,NA,TRBV7-3,TGTGCCAGCAGCTTAACTCCAGGTGATGGCTACACCTTC,CASSLTPGDGYTF
many,TRBJ1-2,TRBD1,TRBV24-1,TGTGCCACCCTCACAGGGGGCGACGGCTACACCTTC,CATLTGGDGYTF
many,TRBJ1-1,NA,TRBV9,TGTGCCAGCAGCGGCGACATGAACACTGAAGCTTTCTTT,CASSGDMNTEAFF
NA,TRBJ1-6,NA,TRBV14,TGTGCCAGCAGCCAAGGCTCGGGCCGCAACATTTCACCCCTCCACTTT,CASSQGSGRNISPLHF
many,TRBJ2-7,NA,TRBV19,TGTGCCAGTAGTATAGCGGGGACTGGGTTCTACGAGCAGTACTTC,CASSIAGTGFYEQYF
many,TRBJ2-7,TRBD1,TRBV10-3,TGTGCCATCAGCTCGACAGGGTCTAATTACGAGCAGTACTTC,CAISSTGSNYEQYF
many,TRBJ1-2,NA,TRBV5-1,TGCGCCAGCAGCGGGGGCGGACAGAGTTTGTGGTATGGCTACACCTTC,CASSGGGQSLWYGYTF
many,TRBJ1-1,NA,TRBV2,TGTGCCAGCAGTCGGCAGGGGACTCCGATGAACACTGAAGCTTTCTTT,CASSRQGTPMNTEAFF
many,TRBJ1-2,TRBD1,TRBV10-3,TGTGCCATCACCTCTAATTACGGACAGGGTGAAGGCTACACCTTC,CAITSNYGQGEGYTF
NA,TRBJ1-4,NA,TRBV25-1,TGTGCCAGCAGCCCAGGGCAGGGGTCTACTGAAAAACTGTTTTTT,CASSPGQGSTEKLFF
many,TRBJ2-6,NA,TRBV7-7,TGTGCCAGCAGCCCCCTCTCTGGGGCCAACGTCCTGACTTTC,CASSPLSGANVLTF
few,TRBJ2-5,NA,TRBV6-5,TGTGCCAGCAAAGGAACGGTAGGGGAGACCCAGTACTTC,CASKGTVGETQYF
many,TRBJ2-5,TRBD1,TRBV20-1,TGCAGTGCTAGGCGGCAGGGGGCAGTGGAGACCCAGTACTTC,CSARRQGAVETQYF
many,TRBJ2-6,NA,TRBV5-1,TGCGCCAGCAGCCATGATTCTGGGGCCAACGTCCTGACTTTC,CASSHDSGANVLTF
many,TRBJ1-2,NA,TRBV7-2,TGTGCCAGCAGCTTCACTTCAGTCAATGGCTACACCTTC,CASSFTSVNGYTF
NA,TRBJ2-1,NA,TRBV2,TGTGCCAGCAGTGGGCCATGGGCCTCAAATGAGCAGTTCTTC,CASSGPWASNEQFF
NA,TRBJ2-1,NA,TRBV20-1,TGCAGTACCCGGACTCACAATGAGCAGTTCTTC,CSTRTHNEQFF
NA,TRBJ1-1,NA,TRBV29-1,TGCAGCGTTCTGGGGCGGGAAGCAGCTTTCTTT,CSVLGREAAFF
NA,TRBJ1-6,TRBD1,TRBV15,TGTGCCACCAGCAGTGGGGACAGGGTAGAGTCACCCCTCCACTTT,CATSSGDRVESPLHF
NA,TRBJ2-1,TRBD2,TRBV6-2/TRBV6-3,TGTGCCAGCAGTTACTCGATTCTAGCGGGGGGTAACAATGAGCAGTTCTTC,CASSYSILAGGNNEQFF
many,TRBJ2-1,NA,TRBV14,TGTGCCAGCAGCATATCTTGGGGGAATGAGCAGTTCTTC,CASSISWGNEQFF
many,TRBJ2-7,NA,TRBV7-2,TGTGCCAGCAGCCCGCACCAGGCGCGAGAAACCTACGAGCAGTACTTC,CASSPHQARETYEQYF
many,TRBJ2-6,NA,TRBV5-1,TGTGCCAGCAGCTTAGTAGGATCTGGGGCCAACGTCCTGACTTTC,CASSLVGSGANVLTF
NA,TRBJ2-7,TRBD1,TRBV15,TGTGCCACCAGCAGTGAAGCGCAGGGGGAATACTACGAGCAGTACTTC,CATSSEAQGEYYEQYF
many,TRBJ1-2,NA,TRBV12-3/TRBV12-4,TGTGCCAGCAGTGGATCCGGGACAACCTTGGCTGGCTACACCTTC,CASSGSGTTLAGYTF
NA,TRBJ1-2,NA,TRBV2,TGTGCCAGCAGAGACGCCGGGGGCTATGGCTACACCTTC,CASRDAGGYGYTF
NA,TRBJ1-2,NA,TRBV24-1,TGTGCCACCAGTAGTATGGCAGGAAAAATATATGGCTACACCTTC,CATSSMAGKIYGYTF
many,TRBJ2-7,TRBD1,TRBV5-5,TGTGCCAGCAGCCCCGGGACAGGTGTTCCCTACGAGCAGTACTTC,CASSPGTGVPYEQYF
NA,TRBJ2-7,NA,TRBV7-9,TGTGCCAGCAGCTTGAAGGGATCCTACGAGCAGTACTTC,CASSLKGSYEQYF
many,TRBJ2-3,TRBD1,TRBV13,TGTGCCAGCAGCTTAGGCTACCATCTCCCGGGACAGGAGAAAGATACGCAGTATTTT,CASSLGYHLPGQEKDTQYF
many,TRBJ1-1,NA,TRBV7-3,TGTGCCAGCAGCTTAACCCCGACAGCCATGAACACTGAAGCTTTCTTT,CASSLTPTAMNTEAFF
NA,TRBJ2-7,TRBD1,TRBV30,TGTGCCTGGGGTAGGACAGGGGGCTTCTACGAGCAGTACTTC,CAWGRTGGFYEQYF
NA,TRBJ2-1,TRBD2,TRBV24-1,TGTGCCACCAGTGCTAGAGATGGCGGGAGGGCAACCTACAATGAGCAGTTCTTC,CATSARDGGRATYNEQFF
many,TRBJ1-2,NA,TRBV2,TGTGCCAGCGACTACGAACGGGGGAAGAGTGGCTACACCTTC,CASDYERGKSGYTF
many,TRBJ2-3,TRBD2,TRBV2,TGTGCCAGCAGTCCCATAATACTAGCGGGGGGGACAGATACGCAGTATTTT,CASSPIILAGGTDTQYF
many,TRBJ2-2,TRBD2,TRBV19,TGTGCCAGTAGTATGTCTAGCGGGGGCAACACCGGGGAGCTGTTTTTT,CASSMSSGGNTGELFF
many,TRBJ1-6,NA,TRBV18,TGTGCCAGCTCGCAGGGCACCCAGTCACCCCTCCACTTT,CASSQGTQSPLHF
NA,TRBJ2-2,NA,TRBV7-3,TGTGCCAGCGAAGCCAGGCTAAACACCGGGGAGCTGTTTTTT,CASEARLNTGELFF
many,TRBJ2-2,NA,TRBV29-1,TGCAGCGTCGGGACCACGAACACCGGGGAGCTGTTTTTT,CSVGTTNTGELFF
NA,TRBJ2-3,NA,TRBV7-2,TGTGCCAGCAGCTTACCCGCAGGGTCAGATACGCAGTATTTT,CASSLPAGSDTQYF
NA,TRBJ2-1,TRBD1,TRBV6-1,TGTGCCAGCAGTGCAAGGACAGGATCCTACAATGAGCAGTTCTTC,CASSARTGSYNEQFF
many,TRBJ1-1,TRBD1,TRBV7-9,TGTGCCAGCAGCTCAAACAGGGGGTGGGTTACTGAAGCTTTCTTT,CASSSNRGWVTEAFF
few,TRBJ2-2,NA,TRBV5-1,TGCGCCAGCAGCTTGTGGGGTACCCAGGGGACCGGGGAGCTGTTTTTT,CASSLWGTQGTGELFF
NA,TRBJ1-5,TRBD1,TRBV6-2/TRBV6-3,TGTGCCAGCAGTTACTCCACAGGGGATGTTAGCCATCAGCCCCAGCATTTT,CASSYSTGDVSHQPQHF